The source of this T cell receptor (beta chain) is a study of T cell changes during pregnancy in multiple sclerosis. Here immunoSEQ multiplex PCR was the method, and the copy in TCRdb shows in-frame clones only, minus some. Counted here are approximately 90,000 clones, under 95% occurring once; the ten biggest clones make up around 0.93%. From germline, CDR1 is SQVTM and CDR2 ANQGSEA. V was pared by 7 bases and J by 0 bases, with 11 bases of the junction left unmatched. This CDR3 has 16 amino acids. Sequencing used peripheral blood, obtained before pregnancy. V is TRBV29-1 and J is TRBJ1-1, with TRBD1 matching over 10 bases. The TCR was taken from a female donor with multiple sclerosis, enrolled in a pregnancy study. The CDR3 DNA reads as TGCAGCGGATCCGGGACAGGGGCGATGTTGAACACTGAAGCTTTCTTT. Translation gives CSGSGTGAMLNTEAFF.